These T cell receptor beta chains were read from a single sample in a study of blood T cells in healthy people across ages. TCRdb re-analysed the 5' RACE reads in MiXCR, keeping a single row per CDR3 protein. The sample lists over 1.5 million distinct CDR3 sequences, around 50% seen once, with 2.1% in the top ten. The material sequenced was blood. These receptors originate from a woman aged 40 to 50 in good health. The CDR3 runs from the conserved cysteine through the conserved F or W. D genes are given only for firm matches.

length	D	V	J	CDR3
17	TRBD2	TRBV7-9	TRBJ2-1	CASSLESRRAGGDEQFF
15	TRBD1	TRBV6-5	TRBJ1-2	CASSYSRQGAGGYTF
12	NA	TRBV10-3	TRBJ2-7	CAISESGFEQYF
14	NA	TRBV7-2	TRBJ2-1	CASAGRRINNEQFF
14	TRBD2	TRBV5-1	TRBJ2-5	CASSLASGGETQYF
15	TRBD2	TRBV11-2	NA	CASSSGTSGLYEQYF
14	TRBD1	TRBV20-1	TRBJ2-1	CSARGDRGHDEQFF
18	NA	TRBV7-2	TRBJ1-2	CASSTIRQLKIPNYGYTF
11	NA	TRBV24-1	TRBJ2-7	CATSEGIEQYF
15	TRBD2	TRBV20-1	TRBJ2-3	CSARVRGVRTDTQYF